This T cell receptor (beta chain) came from a study of shared clonotypes between healthy human individuals. Findings of the study overall: The naive CD4 repertoires of a handful of donors were compared, and approximately 5.3% of clonotypes were shared. Generation probabilities were higher for clonotypes shared across all four sorted-subset donors than for unshared ones.

Every contributor of samples was a Caucasian grown-up residing in Nashville, Tennessee. This CDR3 is 15 amino acids long. Unmatched junction bases numbered 12, after V lost 9 bases and J lost 4 bases. CDR1 and CDR2 from the germline V gene are MGHRA and YSYEKL. Note on this clone: Its specificity is unknown.

A deep-level run was used for the assay. TCRdb keeps only in-frame clones here, not all; method: immunoSEQ multiplex PCR. The data contain approximately 2,000,000 clones, 85% to 95% of them seen just once; the ten biggest clones take up 0.3% to 0.45%. V usage is TRBV4-1 and J usage is TRBJ2-5; TRBD2 aligns across 9 bases. The receptor was isolated from a man in his late teens or twenties in good health. Some clones in this sample may be carry-over from other donors' samples. Source material: naive CD4+ T cells from PBMCs. The subset denotes: CD45RA+ positively selected. CDR3 protein: CASSWGSGSGETQYF. In DNA form, the CDR3 reads TGCGCCAGTTCGTGGGGTAGCGGGAGCGGAGAGACCCAGTACTTC.